The table lists the clone carrying this T cell receptor delta chain with many counts. As yet, its antigen is unknown. Since a far larger clone is one base different, this is likely a read error. This same CDR3 is encoded by further DNA sequences in the sample. Flow sorting of PBMC yielded separate Vgamma9/Vdelta2+ and Vdelta2-negative gammadelta T cell populations for bulk repertoire analysis. The data were obtained in a study of γδ T cells in repeated Plasmodium falciparum infection. Study-wide background: Malaria-naive adults were infected with P. falciparum NF54 four times over about 600 days.

The germline CDR1 and CDR2 sequences are TSWWSYY and QGS. With V trimmed by 5 bases and J by 5 bases, 43 bases remained unmatched. CDR3 length: 27 amino acids. TCRdb redid clone calling on the multiplex PCR reads using CATT. The sample records 50,000 to 60,000 delta-chain clones, roughly 2% being singletons. Findings of the study overall: Malian donors came from one small rural village, predominantly one ethnic group. Vdelta2-negative gammadelta repertoires, largely Vdelta1+, seemingly showed infection-driven waves of new clonal selection.

Sample: gamma-delta T cells from blood. The sequence came from a pool of human donors (malaria-infected and uninfected, not separated). This sequence joins TRDV1 and TRDJ1, with TRDD3 identical over 11 bases. No J gene is reported in TCRdb; it was inferred here by comparing the DNA with germline. CDR3 region: CALGRRFALIDLQYWGISFSPLDKLIF. As DNA, the CDR3 is TGTGCTCTTGGGCGACGCTTTGCTCTCATAGACTTGCAGTACTGGGGGATATCTTTTAGTCCCCTGGATAAACTCATCTTT.